Sequencing of this T cell receptor beta chain was carried out in a study of PD-1 blockade in classical Hodgkin lymphoma. Study outcomes and limitations: At C4D1, TCR diversity had climbed significantly for CD4+ cells, though not for CD8+ cells. The diversity seen at baseline in complete responders resembled that of newly diagnosed patients. Relative to healthy donors, newly diagnosed patients reportedly had lower baseline TCR diversity, which was reported as lower still in relapsed/refractory patients.

V gave up 1 base and J gave up 3 bases, with 1 base separating them. The CDR3 runs to 11 residues. Germline loops: CDR1 LNHDA, CDR2 SQIVND (reference sequence). Time point meaning: cycle 4 day 1 (C4D1), after less than 7 weeks of nivolumab. All trial patients relapsed after autologous stem cell transplantation. Best responses were complete response, partial response or progressive disease. Turning to this clone: The antigen is not known.

Libraries were prepared by immunoSEQ multiplex PCR; TCRdb keeps only in-frame clonotypes and omits some of them. This table holds around 50,000 clones, 90% found once. Sequencing used peripheral blood mononuclear cells (PBMCs), obtained before the fourth cycle of nivolumab. The chain recombines TRBV19 with TRBJ2-7, with D unclear. This TCR was recovered from a human donor with classical Hodgkin lymphoma. In DNA form, the CDR3 reads TGTGCCAGTAGTATAGGCTACGAGCAGTACTTC. Translating it yields CASSIGYEQYF.